This TCR beta chain was sequenced for a study of T-cell memory formation after mild COVID-19. The study's findings and limits: For second-wave clones that peaked at day 37, SARS-CoV-2 specificity went unverified. Of the contracting clones, CD4+ ones lay mainly in CM and EM, and CD8+ ones in EMRA. Pre-infection memory showed some responding clones, and this suggested that cross-reactive memory joined.

This clonotype was detected a few times. The antigen is not known. TCRdb fed the 5' RACE reads into MiXCR, producing one record per CDR3 protein. Among roughly 170,000 distinct CDR3 sequences listed, around 21% were seen once. The CDR3 is 16 amino acids. In germline, CDR1 is SGHTA, CDR2 FQGNSA. V lost 5 bases to trimming and J lost 2 bases; unmatched junction nucleotides: 7. The V and J genes are TRBV7-2 and TRBJ2-2, with 8 bases lining up with TRBD2. Sequenced input: PBMCs or a T cell subset sorted from them (not recorded which). This sequence originates from an adult woman who had mild COVID-19 (a few samples of this study predate the infection). Cell type and time point are not known. CDR3 sequence reads: CASSPTSGLNTGELFF. CDR3 in DNA: TGTGCCAGCAGCCCTACTAGCGGTCTCAACACCGGGGAGCTGTTTTTT.